This is a list of T cell receptor beta chains from one sample in a study of T cell repertoires in cytomegalovirus infection. Antigens for these TCRs are unknown. MiXCR, applied by TCRdb to the reads, yields one record per CDR3 protein. The data contain some 200,000 distinct CDR3 sequences, about 38% of them singletons. Sequences were derived from CD8+ T cells from cultured PBMCs, sampled from culture after CMV antigen stimulation. These receptors were obtained from a human donor in good health (CMV status not recorded). Some clones in this sample may be carry-over from other donors' samples. Each CDR3 is given with its conserved first and last residue. The D gene is left open where the match is weak. Clone sizes are given selectively: once, few, many, or a class where the clone is expanded.

CDR3 protein	CDR3 DNA	clone size	J gene	V gene	D gene
CASSFIDNDEQYF	TGTGCCAGCAGCTTTATCGATAATGACGAGCAGTACTTC	.	TRBJ2-7	TRBV5-4	.
CASSLRGSFTDTQYF	TGTGCCAGCAGTTTGAGGGGGTCCTTCACAGATACGCAGTATTTT	.	TRBJ2-3	TRBV12-3/TRBV12-4	.
CASSSGLNGYTF	TGTGCCAGTAGTTCCGGGCTGAATGGCTACACCTTC	.	TRBJ1-2	TRBV19	.
CASSLRFRSTDTQYF	TGTGCCAGCAGCTTACGTTTTCGAAGCACAGATACGCAGTATTTT	.	TRBJ2-3	TRBV7-2	.
CAIMDRGGSYEQYF	TGTGCCATCATGGACAGGGGGGGCTCCTACGAGCAGTACTTC	.	TRBJ2-7	TRBV2	TRBD1
CASSPRALDRGQETQYF	TGTGCCAGCAGCCCCCGGGCGTTGGACAGGGGGCAAGAGACCCAGTACTTC	few	TRBJ2-5	TRBV7-6	TRBD1
CASSPRTGGDGYTF	TGTGCCAGCAGCCCCAGGACAGGGGGCGATGGCTACACCTTC	.	TRBJ1-2	TRBV11-2	TRBD1
CASSLPTSVSSYNEQFF	TGTGCCAGCAGCTTACCCACTAGCGTCAGCTCCTACAATGAGCAGTTCTTC	many	TRBJ2-1	TRBV7-2	TRBD2
CASSTLEITDTQYF	TGTGCCAGCAGCACTCTGGAGATCACAGATACGCAGTATTTT	few	TRBJ2-3	TRBV11-2	.
CASSFIAGGITDTQYF	TGCGCCAGCAGCTTTATAGCGGGAGGAATAACAGATACGCAGTATTTT	.	TRBJ2-3	TRBV5-1	TRBD2
CATEGGGEQYF	TGTGCCACCGAAGGAGGGGGCGAGCAGTACTTC	.	TRBJ2-7	TRBV27	.
CASLTSGSQTGELFF	TGTGCCAGCCTGACTAGCGGGAGTCAAACCGGGGAGCTGTTTTTT	.	TRBJ2-2	TRBV2	TRBD2
CASSDGSGRGQETQYF	TGTGCCAGCAGTGATGGATCCGGCAGGGGGCAAGAGACCCAGTACTTC	few	TRBJ2-5	TRBV6-1	TRBD1
CASSTGGSGGTEAFF	TGTGCCAGCAGCACAGGGGGAAGCGGCGGCACTGAAGCTTTCTTT	few	TRBJ1-1	TRBV7-6	TRBD1
CSGTGDGFPVDEQFF	TGCAGTGGGACAGGTGACGGGTTCCCCGTTGATGAGCAGTTCTTC	few	TRBJ2-1	TRBV20-1	TRBD1
CASSLTGLAGVTDTQYF	TGTGCCAGCAGTTTGACAGGGCTAGCGGGGGTCACAGATACGCAGTATTTT	.	TRBJ2-3	TRBV27	TRBD2
CASEGDTEAFF	TGTGCCAGCGAGGGGGACACTGAAGCTTTCTTT	.	TRBJ1-1	TRBV7-9	.
CASSPGNSGYTF	TGTGCCAGCAGTCCGGGGAACAGCGGCTACACCTTC	.	TRBJ1-2	TRBV27	.
CAISAESLSYEQYF	TGTGCCATCAGTGCTGAGTCTCTCTCCTACGAGCAGTACTTC	.	TRBJ2-7	TRBV10-3	.
CASSFPLLEQYF	TGTGCCAGCAGCTTCCCCCTTCTCGAGCAGTACTTC	.	TRBJ2-7	TRBV7-8	.
CASSLGGMAAGGRTYEQYF	TGTGCCAGCAGCTTAGGTGGCATGGCGGCGGGGGGCCGGACCTACGAGCAGTACTTC	.	TRBJ2-7	TRBV7-2	TRBD2
CASSLRASITDTQYF	TGTGCCAGCAGCTTAAGGGCCAGCATCACAGATACGCAGTATTTT	.	TRBJ2-3	TRBV7-3	.
CASSLGLTREQFF	TGTGCCAGCAGCTTAGGTCTGACTCGTGAGCAGTTCTTC	.	TRBJ2-1	TRBV13	.
CASSLWWLLDSAYNEQFF	TGTGCCAGCAGTTTATGGTGGCTATTGGACAGCGCTTACAATGAGCAGTTCTTC	.	TRBJ2-1	TRBV27	.
CASPKTGGSSYGYTF	TGTGCCAGTCCGAAGACAGGGGGCTCTAGCTATGGCTACACCTTC	few	TRBJ1-2	TRBV19	TRBD1
CASSFSGQHNSSYEQYF	TGTGCCAGCAGTTTCTCAGGACAGCATAATTCCTCCTACGAGCAGTACTTC	few	TRBJ2-7	TRBV12-3/TRBV12-4	.
CASSPRNGSYAQYF	TGTGCCAGCTCACCACGAAACGGCTCCTACGCGCAGTACTTC	.	TRBJ2-7	TRBV18	.
CASSPRGGTRGTEQFF	TGTGCCAGCTCACCGAGGGGGGGGACTAGAGGAACAGAGCAGTTCTTC	.	TRBJ2-1	TRBV18	TRBD2
CASSQDYQGGNTIYF	TGTGCCAGCAGCCAAGATTATCAGGGAGGAAACACCATATATTTT	few	TRBJ1-3	TRBV4-2	.
CASSLNSNTEAFF	TGTGCCAGCAGCTTAAACTCGAACACTGAAGCTTTCTTT	few	TRBJ1-1	TRBV7-2	.
CASSLRSVRDGSTDTQYF	TGTGCCAGCAGCTTAAGGTCGGTGAGGGACGGTAGCACAGATACGCAGTATTTT	.	TRBJ2-3	TRBV7-3	.
CASSLTGDNEQFF	TGTGCCAGCAGCCTGACAGGGGACAATGAGCAGTTCTTC	.	TRBJ2-1	TRBV6-5	TRBD1
CASSLSRTENYNEQFF	TGTGCAAGCAGCTTATCCCGGACGGAAAATTACAATGAGCAGTTCTTC	.	TRBJ2-1	TRBV7-3	.
CASSLLGGELHF	TGTGCCAGCAGTTTATTAGGGGGCGAATTGCATTTT	.	TRBJ1-5	TRBV27	TRBD1
CASSRKTVLTDTQYF	TGTGCCAGTAGTAGGAAGACGGTCCTCACAGATACGCAGTATTTT	.	TRBJ2-3	TRBV19	.
CASSEAEDQSYEQYF	TGTGCCAGCAGTGAAGCGGAGGACCAGTCCTACGAGCAGTACTTC	.	TRBJ2-7	TRBV6-1	.
CASSLALTKDGYTF	TGTGCCAGCAGCTTAGCTCTTACCAAGGACGGCTACACCTTC	many	TRBJ1-2	TRBV7-9	.
CASSPRTGGLTGELFF	TGTGCCAGCAGCCCTCGGACAGGGGGCTTAACCGGGGAGCTGTTTTTT	few	TRBJ2-2	TRBV7-8	TRBD1
CSASEYPTGNSYEQYF	TGCAGTGCCTCGGAATATCCCACAGGGAACTCCTACGAGCAGTACTTC	.	TRBJ2-7	TRBV20-1	.
CASRDLITYEQYF	TGTGCCAGCCGGGACCTCATTACCTACGAGCAGTACTTC	few	TRBJ2-7	TRBV7-8	.
CASSMAGTAYEQYF	TGTGCCAGTAGTATGGCGGGAACAGCCTACGAGCAGTACTTC	.	TRBJ2-7	TRBV19	.